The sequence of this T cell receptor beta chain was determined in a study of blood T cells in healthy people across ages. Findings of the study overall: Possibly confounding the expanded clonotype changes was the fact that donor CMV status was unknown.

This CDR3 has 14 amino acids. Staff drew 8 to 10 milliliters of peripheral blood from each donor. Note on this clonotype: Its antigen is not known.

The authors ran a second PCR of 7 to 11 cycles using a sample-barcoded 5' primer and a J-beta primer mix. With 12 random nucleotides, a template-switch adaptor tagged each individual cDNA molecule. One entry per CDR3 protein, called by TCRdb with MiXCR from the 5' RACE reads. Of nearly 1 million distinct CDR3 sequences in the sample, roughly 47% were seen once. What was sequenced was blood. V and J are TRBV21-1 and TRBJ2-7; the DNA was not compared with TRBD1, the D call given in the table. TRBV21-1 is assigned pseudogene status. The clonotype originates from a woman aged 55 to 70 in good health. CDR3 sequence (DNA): TGTGCCATCCATGGAGGGGGGAGGGCCCTCGAGCAGTACTTC. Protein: CAIHGGGRALEQYF.